These T cell receptor beta chains were read from a single sample in a study of OX40 agonist ivuxolimab in advanced cancers. The table came from immunoSEQ multiplex PCR; TCRdb's copy has only in-frame clones and leaves some out. The sample lists fewer than 45,000 clones, 70% to 85% occurring once. Sequenced here: CD4+ or CD8+ T cells sorted from blood, sampled in a trial of the OX40 agonist ivuxolimab. Receptors originate from an adult with an advanced solid tumor such as melanoma, head and neck, liver or kidney cancer. Each CDR3 is given with its conserved first and last residue. Each record gives: CDR3 protein, CDR3 DNA, V gene, J gene, D gene, clone size. A D gene is named only where the DNA matches it firmly. The size entry is marked missing in some rows and otherwise reads once, few, many or a size class.

CDR3 protein: CASSLRTGSYGYTF
CDR3 DNA: TGCGCCAGCAGCCTACGGACAGGGAGCTATGGCTACACCTTC
V gene: TRBV5-1
J gene: TRBJ1-2
D gene: TRBD1
clone size: NA

CDR3 protein: CASSPSARGGYTF
CDR3 DNA: TGTGCCAGCAGCCCGAGCGCGAGAGGTGGCTACACCTTC
V gene: TRBV11-2
J gene: TRBJ1-2
D gene: NA
clone size: NA

CDR3 protein: CASSYAGVSPLHF
CDR3 DNA: TGTGCCAGCAGTTACGCTGGTGTCTCACCCCTCCACTTT
V gene: TRBV6-6
J gene: TRBJ1-6
D gene: NA
clone size: NA

CDR3 protein: CASKKINYGYTF
CDR3 DNA: TGTGCCAGCAAAAAGATTAACTATGGCTACACCTTC
V gene: TRBV28
J gene: TRBJ1-2
D gene: NA
clone size: NA

CDR3 protein: CASSLMGQQETQYF
CDR3 DNA: TGCGCCAGCAGCTTGATGGGGCAACAAGAGACCCAGTACTTC
V gene: TRBV5-1
J gene: TRBJ2-5
D gene: NA
clone size: NA

CDR3 protein: CASSGMGTGYTF
CDR3 DNA: TGTGCCAGCTCGGGCATGGGGACAGGCTACACCTTC
V gene: TRBV18
J gene: TRBJ1-2
D gene: NA
clone size: NA

CDR3 protein: CASSKAESSYEQYF
CDR3 DNA: TGCGCCAGCAGCAAGGCCGAAAGCTCCTACGAGCAGTACTTC
V gene: TRBV5-1
J gene: TRBJ2-7
D gene: NA
clone size: NA

CDR3 protein: CASSYRPTGNYEQYF
CDR3 DNA: TGCGCCAGCAGCTACCGACCGACAGGGAATTACGAGCAGTACTTC
V gene: TRBV4-1
J gene: TRBJ2-7
D gene: TRBD1
clone size: NA

CDR3 protein: CASTSEGTEAFF
CDR3 DNA: TGTGCCAGTACCTCGGAGGGGACTGAAGCTTTCTTT
V gene: TRBV21-1
J gene: TRBJ1-1
D gene: NA
clone size: NA

CDR3 protein: CASDTGTYNSPLHF
CDR3 DNA: TGTGCCAGCGATACAGGGACCTATAATTCACCCCTCCACTTT
V gene: TRBV10-3
J gene: TRBJ1-6
D gene: NA
clone size: NA

CDR3 protein: CASSKATSGPGDTQYF
CDR3 DNA: TGTGCCAGCAGCAAAGCTACTAGCGGGCCGGGAGATACGCAGTATTTT
V gene: TRBV21-1
J gene: TRBJ2-3
D gene: NA
clone size: few

CDR3 protein: CASSLDQFSSYNEQFF
CDR3 DNA: TGTGCCAGCAGCTTGGATCAATTCAGCTCCTACAATGAGCAGTTCTTC
V gene: TRBV5-5
J gene: TRBJ2-1
D gene: NA
clone size: once

CDR3 protein: CASSPGPSGNTIYF
CDR3 DNA: TGTGCCAGCAGCCCCGGCCCCTCTGGAAACACCATATATTTT
V gene: TRBV7-8
J gene: TRBJ1-3
D gene: NA
clone size: NA

CDR3 protein: CAISGLAPYGYTF
CDR3 DNA: TGTGCCATCTCGGGTCTCGCCCCTTATGGCTACACCTTC
V gene: TRBV6-1
J gene: TRBJ1-2
D gene: NA
clone size: NA

CDR3 protein: CASSFSIYGTQYF
CDR3 DNA: TGCGCCAGCAGCTTCAGCATCTATGGGACCCAGTACTTC
V gene: TRBV5-1
J gene: TRBJ2-5
D gene: NA
clone size: once

CDR3 protein: CASGRGNGYTF
CDR3 DNA: TGTGCTTCTGGGAGGGGGAATGGCTACACCTTC
V gene: TRBV30
J gene: TRBJ1-2
D gene: NA
clone size: once

CDR3 protein: CASSDRLAGGLETQYF
CDR3 DNA: TGTGCCAGCAGCGACCGACTAGCGGGGGGGTTAGAGACCCAGTACTTC
V gene: TRBV9
J gene: TRBJ2-5
D gene: TRBD2
clone size: NA

CDR3 protein: CASSHDPQDTQYF
CDR3 DNA: TGTGCCAGCAGTCACGACCCTCAAGATACGCAGTATTTT
V gene: TRBV6-1
J gene: TRBJ2-3
D gene: NA
clone size: NA

CDR3 protein: CASSQTAVVGYTF
CDR3 DNA: TGTGCCAGCAGCCAAACCGCGGTTGTCGGCTACACCTTC
V gene: TRBV11-2
J gene: TRBJ1-2
D gene: NA
clone size: few

CDR3 protein: CASKGQGYEQYF
CDR3 DNA: TGTGCCAGCAAGGGACAGGGGTACGAGCAGTACTTC
V gene: TRBV21-1
J gene: TRBJ2-7
D gene: NA
clone size: NA

CDR3 protein: CASSWGDLNEQFF
CDR3 DNA: TGTGCCAGCAGCTGGGGGGACCTCAATGAGCAGTTCTTC
V gene: TRBV7-6
J gene: TRBJ2-1
D gene: NA
clone size: NA

CDR3 protein: CASTRTSNSPLHF
CDR3 DNA: TGTGCCAGCACCAGGACTTCCAATTCACCCCTCCACTTT
V gene: TRBV25-1
J gene: TRBJ1-6
D gene: NA
clone size: NA

CDR3 protein: CASSPDRGGDTQYF
CDR3 DNA: TGTGCCAGCAGCCCGGATAGGGGGGGCGATACGCAGTATTTT
V gene: TRBV7-3
J gene: TRBJ2-3
D gene: NA
clone size: few

CDR3 protein: CASSFSGTSEAFF
CDR3 DNA: TGTGCCAGCAGCTTTTCAGGGACGAGTGAAGCTTTCTTT
V gene: TRBV7-9
J gene: TRBJ1-1
D gene: NA
clone size: NA

CDR3 protein: CASSIQGETEAFF
CDR3 DNA: TGTGCCAGCAGTATACAGGGGGAGACTGAAGCTTTCTTT
V gene: TRBV2
J gene: TRBJ1-1
D gene: TRBD1
clone size: NA

CDR3 protein: CASSLVNRTSGYNEQFF
CDR3 DNA: TGCGCCAGCAGCTTGGTTAATAGGACTAGCGGTTACAATGAGCAGTTCTTC
V gene: TRBV5-1
J gene: TRBJ2-1
D gene: TRBD2
clone size: NA

CDR3 protein: CAWSTGLNTEAFF
CDR3 DNA: TGTGCCTGGAGTACAGGGCTGAACACTGAAGCTTTCTTT
V gene: TRBV30
J gene: TRBJ1-1
D gene: NA
clone size: few

CDR3 protein: CASSPTGSGNTIYF
CDR3 DNA: TGCGCCAGCAGCCCGACAGGCTCTGGAAACACCATATATTTT
V gene: TRBV5-1
J gene: TRBJ1-3
D gene: NA
clone size: few

CDR3 protein: CASSLSSGSTDTQYF
CDR3 DNA: TGTGCCAGCAGTCTGTCTAGCGGTAGCACAGATACGCAGTATTTT
V gene: TRBV2
J gene: TRBJ2-3
D gene: TRBD2
clone size: NA

CDR3 protein: CASSEMGRASGNTIYF
CDR3 DNA: TGTGCCAGCAGTGAAATGGGGCGGGCCTCTGGAAACACCATATATTTT
V gene: TRBV2
J gene: TRBJ1-3
D gene: NA
clone size: NA

CDR3 protein: CASSDWWGTEAFF
CDR3 DNA: TGTGCCAGCAGTGATTGGTGGGGCACTGAAGCTTTCTTT
V gene: TRBV2
J gene: TRBJ1-1
D gene: NA
clone size: NA

CDR3 protein: CASSLSLRDQPQHF
CDR3 DNA: TGTGCCAGCAGCTTGTCCCTGAGAGATCAGCCCCAGCATTTT
V gene: TRBV5-6
J gene: TRBJ1-5
D gene: NA
clone size: NA

CDR3 protein: CSAGTGYNYGYTF
CDR3 DNA: TGCAGCGCCGGGACAGGTTATAACTATGGCTACACCTTC
V gene: TRBV29-1
J gene: TRBJ1-2
D gene: TRBD1
clone size: NA

CDR3 protein: CASTQPRGQGISSPLHF
CDR3 DNA: TGTGCCAGTACCCAACCGAGGGGACAGGGAATATCTTCACCCCTCCACTTT
V gene: TRBV19
J gene: TRBJ1-6
D gene: TRBD1
clone size: few

CDR3 protein: CASSLAAGNNEQFF
CDR3 DNA: TGTGCCAGCAGCCTTGCGGCCGGGAACAATGAGCAGTTCTTC
V gene: TRBV7-3
J gene: TRBJ2-1
D gene: NA
clone size: NA